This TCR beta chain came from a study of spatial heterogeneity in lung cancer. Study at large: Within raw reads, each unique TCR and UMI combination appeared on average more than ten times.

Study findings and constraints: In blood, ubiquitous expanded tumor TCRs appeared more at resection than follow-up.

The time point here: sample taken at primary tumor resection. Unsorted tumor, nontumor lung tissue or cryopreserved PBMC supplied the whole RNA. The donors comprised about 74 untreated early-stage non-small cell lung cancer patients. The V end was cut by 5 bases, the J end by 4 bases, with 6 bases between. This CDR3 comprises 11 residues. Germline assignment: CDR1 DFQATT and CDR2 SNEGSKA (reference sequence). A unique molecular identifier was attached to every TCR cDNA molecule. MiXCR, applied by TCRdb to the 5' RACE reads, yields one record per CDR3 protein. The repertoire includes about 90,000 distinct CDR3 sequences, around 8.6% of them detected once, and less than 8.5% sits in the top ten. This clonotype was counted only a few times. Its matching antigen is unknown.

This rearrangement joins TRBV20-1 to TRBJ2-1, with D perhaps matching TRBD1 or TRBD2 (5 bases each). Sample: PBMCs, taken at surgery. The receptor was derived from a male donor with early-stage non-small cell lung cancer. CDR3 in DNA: TGCAGTGCTGAGGGGTACAATGAGCAGTTCTTC. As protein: CSAEGYNEQFF.